The 27 T cell receptor beta chains below were found in one sample sequenced in a study of blood T cell repertoires in COVID-19. Sequenced by immunoSEQ multiplex PCR; TCRdb stores in-frame clones only, minus some. The sample has about 230,000 clones; roughly 85% are singletons. Sequenced sample: peripheral blood. The source is a man aged 50-60 years with COVID-19, enrolled during active disease.

The rearrangement joins TRBV10-3 to TRBJ1-1, with D perhaps TRBD1 (5 bases). The CDR3 length is 15 residues. Germline CDR1 is ENHRY and CDR2 is SYGVKD. The V gene lost 10 bases and the J gene lost 6 bases, with 24 bases spanning the gap. This CDR3 is CATAGGAQIGPEAFF. CDR3 in DNA: TGTGCCACGGCGGGGGGTGCTCAAATCGGTCCTGAAGCTTTCTTT.

The genes are TRBV3-1 (or the pseudogene TRBV3-2) and TRBJ2-1, with TRBD2 identical over 8 bases. Germline V gene data show CDR1 as LGHDT and CDR2 as YNNKEL (reference sequence). CDR3 length equals 15 residues. V lost 2 bases, J lost 8 bases, and 8 bases stayed unmatched. This CDR3 reads CASSQSSGGLYEQFF. In DNA form, the CDR3 reads TGTGCCAGCAGCCAATCCAGCGGGGGCTTATATGAGCAGTTCTTC.

The gene calls are TRBV4-2 and TRBJ1-1; TRBD1 agrees at 11 bases. This CDR3 region has 18 residues. Germline assignment: CDR1 LGHNA and CDR2 YNFKEQ. After removal of 3 bases from V and 1 base from J, the junction contained 10 bases not matched to a gene. CDR3 sequence: CASSQGTGGGVGNTEAFF. The CDR3 bases are TGTGCCAGCAGCCAGGGGACAGGGGGGGGAGTTGGGAACACTGAAGCTTTCTTT.

In this sample, this clone turned up a few times. The V gene is TRBV7-9, the J gene TRBJ1-6; D unclear. V lost 0 bases, J lost 8 bases, and 14 bases lay in between. The germline V gene encodes CDR1 SEHNR and CDR2 FQNEAQ (reference sequence). The CDR3 is made up of 16 amino acids. CDR3 bases: TGTGCCAGCAGCTTAGCGGGCGTGATGTGGGATTCACCCCTCCACTTT. It specifies CASSLAGVMWDSPLHF.

The V call is TRBV11-1, the J call TRBJ2-1; TRBD1 aligns across 7 bases. In germline, CDR1 is SGHAT, CDR2 FQDESV (reference sequence). The CDR3 sequence is 14 residues long. V gave up 5 bases and J gave up 9 bases; unmatched junction bases: 10. The CDR3 nucleotides read TGTGCCAGCAGCCTAAATACAGGGGATGCTGAGCAGTTCTTC. As protein: CASSLNTGDAEQFF.

The rearrangement joins TRBV6-5 to TRBJ1-6, with 9 bases that match TRBD1. Trimming took 7 bases from V and 9 from J; bases not matched to a gene: 7. This CDR3 contains 14 residues. CDR1 MNHEY and CDR2 SVGAGI come from the germline V gene. CDR3 in DNA: TGTGCCAGCACCCCCCGGGACAGGGTTTCACCCCTCCACTTT. Protein: CASTPRDRVSPLHF.

This sequence joins TRBV25-1 and TRBJ2-1; 8 bases are a match to TRBD2. This CDR3 has 16 amino acids. Germline V gene sequence: CDR1 MGHDK, CDR2 SYGVNS. Trimming at V came to 3 bases and at J to 5 bases, leaving 9 bases not matched to a gene. Here the CDR3 DNA reads TGTGCCAGCAGTGATCTACTAGCGGAGCCTAACAATGAGCAGTTCTTC. It specifies CASSDLLAEPNNEQFF.

This rearrangement joins TRBV3-1 (or the pseudogene TRBV3-2) to TRBJ2-5, with 9 bases identical to TRBD2. CDR1 is LGHDT and CDR2 is YNNKEL in the germline V gene (reference sequence). The CDR3 is 15 residues long. The J segment lost 3 bases and the V segment lost 6 bases, leaving 8 bases of the junction unmatched. The CDR3 nucleotides read TGTGCCAGCAGTCCGTGGTCTAGCGGGGAAGAGACCCAGTACTTC. Translated: CASSPWSSGEETQYF.

The chain couples TRBV5-4 to TRBJ2-2; 9 nucleotides line up with TRBD2. This CDR3 spans 18 amino acids. The junction had 10 bases not matched to a gene; V was cut back by 4 bases and J by 0 bases. Germline assignment: CDR1 SGHNT and CDR2 YYREEE (reference sequence). The CDR3 loop is CASSLGTSRTTNTGELFF. CDR3 DNA sequence: TGTGCCAGCAGCCTCGGGACTAGCAGGACCACGAACACCGGGGAGCTGTTTTTT.

The chain carries TRBV11-3 and TRBJ2-3, with 8 nucleotides matching TRBD1. Germline trimming cut 6 bases from V and 6 bases from J; bases unmatched to any gene: 11. The CDR3 totals 15 residues. Germline CDR1 and CDR2: SGHNT and YENEEA. The CDR3 DNA sequence: TGTGCCAGCAGTCCAGGACAGGGAGGCTTTGATACGCAGTATTTT. Translated, it gives CASSPGQGGFDTQYF.

On this clone: Additional DNA sequences in this sample encode the identical CDR3. The chain recombines TRBV19 with TRBJ1-1; TRBD1 might be the D (6 bases). V was trimmed by 3 bases and J by 1 base, leaving 9 bases between them. Germline V gene sequence: CDR1 LNHDA, CDR2 SQIVND (reference sequence). CDR3 length equals 14 residues. CDR3 DNA: TGTGCCAGTAGTATGCGCAGGGGGAACACTGAAGCTTTCTTT. The encoded protein is CASSMRRGNTEAFF.

The rearrangement links TRBV15 to TRBJ2-3; tentatively, D is TRBD2 (5 bases). V lost 0 bases and J lost 11, with 12 bases in between. Germline CDR1 is LNHNV and CDR2 is YYDKDF (reference sequence). CDR3 length: 13 amino acids. Here the CDR3 DNA reads TGTGCCACCAGCAGAGATAAGGCGGGCAAGCAGTATTTT. This codes for CATSRDKAGKQYF.

This clone was seen just once. The chain combines TRBV27 with TRBJ1-6; possibly TRBD1 for D (5 bases). Trimming shortened V by 4 bases and J by 9 bases, and 19 bases separated the two germline ends. The germline CDR1 and CDR2 sequences are MNHEY and SMNVEV (reference sequence). The CDR3 covers 16 residues. The CDR3 reads CASSYEFSGSGSPLHF. DNA of the CDR3: TGTGCCAGCAGTTATGAATTTTCAGGGTCGGGTTCACCCCTCCACTTT.

This rearrangement joins TRBV9 to TRBJ2-2; the match to TRBD1 covers 8 bases. The CDR3 contains 15 residues. CDR1 is SGDLS, CDR2 YYNGEE, per germline. The V and J ends lost 4 bases and 4 bases, in that order; junction bases with no gene match: 6. The CDR3 DNA is TGTGCCAGCAGCCCGCGGACAGGGAGCACCGGGGAGCTGTTTTTT. Its translation is CASSPRTGSTGELFF.

The chain combines TRBV19 with TRBJ2-1, with 7 bases aligning to TRBD2. The V gene's germline CDR1 is LNHDA and CDR2 SQIVND (reference sequence). The CDR3 runs to 16 residues. V lost 3 bases to trimming and J lost 1 base; unmatched junction nucleotides: 6. CDR3 DNA sequence: TGTGCCAGTAGTATTTCGGGGGGTAGGTCCTACAATGAGCAGTTCTTC. It yields the protein CASSISGGRSYNEQFF.

The J gene is TRBJ2-7, the V gene TRBV5-4; 10 bases match TRBD1. This CDR3 spans 15 amino acids. The V gene end was trimmed by 0 bases and the J gene end by 6 bases; junction bases not matched to a gene: 6. CDR1 is SGHNT and CDR2 is YYREEE in the germline V gene (reference sequence). CDR3 nucleotides: TGTGCCAGCAGCTTGGGGGACAGGGGTTATATCGAGCAGTACTTC. Translating it yields CASSLGDRGYIEQYF. The variable domain in full, with the rest retrieved from reference TRBV5-4 and TRBJ2-7, is ETGVTQSPTHLIKTRGQQVTLRCSSQSGHNTVSWYQQALGQGPQFIFQYYREEENGRGNFPPRFSGLQFPNYSSELNVNALELDDSALYLCASSLGDRGYIEQYFGPGTRLTVT.

This chain joins TRBV19 and TRBJ1-3, with D possibly being TRBD1 (5 bases). This CDR3 region has 14 residues. V was clipped by 1 base and J by 5 bases, with 9 bases between them. Germline V gene lookup returns CDR1 LNHDA and CDR2 SQIVND (reference sequence). The CDR3 DNA sequence: TGTGCCAGTAGTATAGTCGGGGGGAGAAACACCATATATTTT. Protein sequence: CASSIVGGRNTIYF.

The CDR3 sequence is CASSEAGKFGTSFYEQFF. CDR3 DNA: TGTGCCAGCAGTGAAGCGGGGAAATTCGGGACTAGTTTTTATGAGCAGTTCTTC. This rearrangement joins TRBV6-1 to TRBJ2-1; 8 nucleotides align to TRBD2. The length of the CDR3 is 18 residues. Germline V gives CDR1 MNHNS, CDR2 SASEGT. Trimming removed 0 bases from V and 8 bases from J; junction bases left unmatched: 15.

This chain connects TRBV25-1 to TRBJ1-1, with TRBD1 matching over 8 bases. Germline loops: CDR1 MGHDK, CDR2 SYGVNS. The junction had 1 base not matched to a gene; V was cut back by 4 bases and J by 0 bases. The CDR3 spans 14 residues. The CDR3 region is CASSGTGLNTEAFF. Here the CDR3 DNA reads TGTGCCAGCAGTGGGACAGGGTTGAACACTGAAGCTTTCTTT. Complete variable domain (other parts from reference TRBV25-1 and TRBJ1-1): EADIYQTPRYLVIGTGKKITLECSQTMGHDKMYWYQQDPGMELHLIHYSYGVNSTEKGDLSSESTVSRIRTEHFPLTLESARPSHTSQYLCASSGTGLNTEAFFGQGTRLTVV.

The chain has TRBV28 and TRBJ1-3; no definite D call. V shed 1 base and J shed 2 bases, with 6 bases lying between them. Per the germline V gene, CDR1 is MDHEN and CDR2 is SYDVKM. The length of the CDR3 is 14 residues. The CDR3 nucleotides are TGTGCCAGCAGTTTATTACAGCCTGGAAACACCATATATTTT. Translating gives CASSLLQPGNTIYF.

In DNA, the CDR3 is TGTGCCAGCAGCTTTGATGAGGCCCCGGTGTCTCTCACCGGGGAGCTGTTTTTT. Translated: CASSFDEAPVSLTGELFF. The chain is built from TRBV12-1 and TRBJ2-2; the DNA was not compared with TRBD2, the D call given in the table. TRBV12-1 is annotated as a pseudogene. CDR3 length equals 18 residues.

This rearrangement joins TRBV18 to TRBJ1-5, with 7 nucleotides matching TRBD1. Germline values: CDR1 KGHSH, CDR2 LQKENI. The CDR3 runs 14 residues. After removal of 3 bases from V and 4 bases from J, the junction contained 3 bases not matched to a gene. The DNA for the CDR3 is TGTGCCAGCTCACCCCAGGGGGGAAATCAGCCCCAGCATTTT. Translated, it gives CASSPQGGNQPQHF.

The sample holds one count of this clone. The chain recombines TRBV9 with TRBJ1-3, with 8 positions matching TRBD1. The junction had 12 bases not matched to a gene; V was cut back by 3 bases and J by 1 base. The CDR3 extends over 18 amino acids. Germline V gives CDR1 SGDLS, CDR2 YYNGEE. CDR3 protein: CASSDRTGTTSSGNTIYF. The CDR3 region has the DNA TGTGCCAGCAGCGACCGGACAGGGACCACTTCTTCTGGAAACACCATATATTTT.

The chain combines TRBV19 with TRBJ1-2; 7 nucleotides agree with TRBD1. Germline V gene lookup returns CDR1 LNHDA and CDR2 SQIVND (reference sequence). This CDR3 region has 16 residues. Trimming took 2 bases from V and 3 from J; bases not matched to a gene: 9. In DNA form, the CDR3 reads TGTGCCAGTAGTATAAACCCAATACAGGGGCACTATGGCTACACCTTC. It codes for CASSINPIQGHYGYTF.

The chain carries TRBV7-8 and TRBJ1-2, with 9 positions matching TRBD1. This CDR3 contains 16 residues. CDR1 and CDR2 (germline): SGHVS, FQNEAQ. V lost 5 bases to trimming and J lost 2 bases; unmatched junction nucleotides: 9. The CDR3 DNA reads as TGTGCCAGCAGCCGACTTAACAGGGGGCTCAACTATGGCTACACCTTC. Translated, it gives CASSRLNRGLNYGYTF.

This rearrangement joins TRBV5-3 to TRBJ2-2; the match to TRBD1 covers 10 bases. TRBV5-3 belongs to the ORF category, with a function that is uncertain. The CDR3 loop spans 16 amino acids. V lost 4 bases to trimming and J lost 4 bases; unmatched junction nucleotides: 7. The CDR3 sequence is CARSPRQGACTGELFF. CDR3 sequence (DNA): TGTGCCAGAAGCCCAAGACAGGGGGCGTGCACCGGGGAGCTGTTTTTT.

The chain combines TRBV18 with TRBJ2-5; 8 bases map to TRBD1. The CDR3 is made up of 15 amino acids. The ends lost 3 bases at V and 7 bases at J; junction bases unmatched: 10. Germline assignment: CDR1 KGHSH and CDR2 LQKENI. DNA of the CDR3: TGTGCCAGCTCACCCAAGGACAGGGCCATGGGGACCCAGTACTTC. Its translation: CASSPKDRAMGTQYF.